Many counts were recorded for the clone carrying this TCR beta chain. The data derive from a study of early T cells in non-severe SARS-CoV-2 infection. About the research overall: Sequencing was performed on bulk RNA from unsorted whole blood, leaving chains unpaired.

Individual cDNA molecules each received unique molecular identifiers attached to them. TCRdb fed the 5' RACE reads into MiXCR, producing one record per CDR3 protein. The sample holds about 27,000 distinct CDR3 sequences, roughly 4.6% seen once. The receptor was isolated from an adult who was a healthcare worker with PCR-confirmed SARS-CoV-2 infection or an uninfected control (not recorded which). Sequencing was done on a sample of whole blood.

CDR3 coding DNA: TGTGCCAGCTCACCATCGTTCGGCGGGGGGTCACCCCTCCACTTT. Translation: CASSPSFGGGSPLHF. V usage is TRBV18 and J usage is TRBJ1-6, with D perhaps matching TRBD1 (5 bases). The CDR3 loop spans 15 amino acids. V was shortened by 2 bases and J by 10 bases, with 15 bases between the two germline ends. Germline CDR1 reads KGHSH; CDR2 reads LQKENI.